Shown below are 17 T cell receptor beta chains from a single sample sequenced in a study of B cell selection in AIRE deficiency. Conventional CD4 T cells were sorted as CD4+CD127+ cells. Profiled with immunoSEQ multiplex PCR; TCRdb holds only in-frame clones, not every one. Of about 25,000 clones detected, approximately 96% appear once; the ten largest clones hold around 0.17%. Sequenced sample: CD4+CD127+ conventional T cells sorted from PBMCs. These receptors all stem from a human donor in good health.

DNA of the CDR3: TGTGCCAGCAGCCCTCGAAGGGGCGGTATGAACACTGAAGCTTTCTTT. It is translated as CASSPRRGGMNTEAFF. The rearrangement links TRBV7-2 to TRBJ1-1; D perhaps matches TRBD1 (5 bases). V was shortened by 5 bases and J by 0 bases, with 16 bases between the two germline ends. Germline V lookup: CDR1 SGHTA, CDR2 FQGNSA. This CDR3 is built from 16 residues.

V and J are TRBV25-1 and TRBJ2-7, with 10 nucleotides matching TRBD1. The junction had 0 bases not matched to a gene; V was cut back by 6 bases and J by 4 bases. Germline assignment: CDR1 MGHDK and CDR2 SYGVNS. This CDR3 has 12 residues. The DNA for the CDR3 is TGTGCCAGCAGGGACAGGGGGTACGAGCAGTACTTC. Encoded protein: CASRDRGYEQYF.

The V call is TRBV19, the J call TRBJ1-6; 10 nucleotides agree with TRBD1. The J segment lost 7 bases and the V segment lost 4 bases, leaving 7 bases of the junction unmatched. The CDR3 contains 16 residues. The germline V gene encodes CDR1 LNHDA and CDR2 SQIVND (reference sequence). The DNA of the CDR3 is TGTGCCAGTAGTAGAGGGACAGGGGAGCCCAATTCACCCCTCCACTTT. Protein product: CASSRGTGEPNSPLHF.

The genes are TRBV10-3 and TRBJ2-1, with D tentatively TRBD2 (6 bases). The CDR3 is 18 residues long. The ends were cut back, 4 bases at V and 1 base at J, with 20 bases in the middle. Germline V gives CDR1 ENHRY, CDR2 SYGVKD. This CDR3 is CAISGFPGALKSYNEQFF. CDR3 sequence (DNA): TGTGCCATCAGTGGTTTCCCGGGAGCTCTTAAATCCTACAATGAGCAGTTCTTC.

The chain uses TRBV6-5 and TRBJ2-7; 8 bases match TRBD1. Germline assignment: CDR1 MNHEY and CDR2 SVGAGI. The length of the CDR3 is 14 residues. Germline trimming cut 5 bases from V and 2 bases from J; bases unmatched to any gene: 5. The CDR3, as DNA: TGTGCCAGCAGTCGGGGACAGGCCACCTACGAGCAGTACTTC. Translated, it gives CASSRGQATYEQYF.

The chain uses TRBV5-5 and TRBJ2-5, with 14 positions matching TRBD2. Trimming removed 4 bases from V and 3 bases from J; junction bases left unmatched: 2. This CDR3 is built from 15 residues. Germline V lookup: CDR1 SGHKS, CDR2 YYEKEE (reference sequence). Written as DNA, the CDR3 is TGTGCCAGCAGCCTGGGACTAGCGGGGGAAGAGACCCAGTACTTC. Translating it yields CASSLGLAGEETQYF.

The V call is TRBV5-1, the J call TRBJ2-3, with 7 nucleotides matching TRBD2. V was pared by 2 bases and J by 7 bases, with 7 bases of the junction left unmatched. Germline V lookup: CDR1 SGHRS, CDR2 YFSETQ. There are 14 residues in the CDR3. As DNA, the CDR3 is TGCGCCAGCAGCTTAGAGGCGGGGGTGAATACGCAGTATTTT. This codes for CASSLEAGVNTQYF.

DNA for the CDR3: TGTGCCAGCAGCTTGGCCATAGCAGATAGCAATCAGCCCCAGCATTTT. Translating gives CASSLAIADSNQPQHF. The rearrangement uses TRBV5-6 and TRBJ1-5; D gene ambiguous. The CDR3 runs 16 residues. V dropped 0 bases and J dropped 0 bases, with 10 bases sitting between them. From germline, CDR1 is SGHDT and CDR2 YYEEEE.

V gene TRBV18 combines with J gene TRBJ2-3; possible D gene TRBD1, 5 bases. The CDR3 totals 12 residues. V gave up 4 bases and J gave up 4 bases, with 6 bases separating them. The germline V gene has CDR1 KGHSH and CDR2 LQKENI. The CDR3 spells CASSQGADTQYF. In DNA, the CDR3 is TGTGCCAGCTCACAAGGGGCAGATACGCAGTATTTT.

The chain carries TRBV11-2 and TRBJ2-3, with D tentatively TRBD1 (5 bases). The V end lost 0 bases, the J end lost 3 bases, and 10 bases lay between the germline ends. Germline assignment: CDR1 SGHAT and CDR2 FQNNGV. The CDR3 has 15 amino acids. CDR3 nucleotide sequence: TGTGCCAGCAGCTTAGACAGGGTTGGTACAGATACGCAGTATTTT. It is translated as CASSLDRVGTDTQYF.

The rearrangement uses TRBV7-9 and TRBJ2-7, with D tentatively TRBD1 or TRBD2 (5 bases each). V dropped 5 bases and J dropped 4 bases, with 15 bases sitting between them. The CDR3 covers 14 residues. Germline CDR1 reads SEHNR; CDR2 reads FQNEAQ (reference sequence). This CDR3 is CASSQEAGWYEQYF. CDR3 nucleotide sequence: TGTGCCAGCAGCCAGGAGGCAGGGTGGTACGAGCAGTACTTC. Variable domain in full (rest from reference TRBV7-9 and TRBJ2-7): DTGVSQNPRHKITKRGQNVTFRCDPISEHNRLYWYRQTLGQGPEFLTYFQNEAQLEKSRLLSDRFSAERPKGSFSTLEIQRTEQGDSAMYLCASSQEAGWYEQYFGPGTRLTVT.

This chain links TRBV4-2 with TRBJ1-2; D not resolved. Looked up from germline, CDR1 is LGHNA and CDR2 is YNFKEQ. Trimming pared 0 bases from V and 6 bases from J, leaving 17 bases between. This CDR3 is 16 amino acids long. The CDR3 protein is CASSQDRNVEENGYTF. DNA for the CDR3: TGTGCCAGCAGCCAAGATCGGAACGTCGAGGAGAATGGCTACACCTTC.

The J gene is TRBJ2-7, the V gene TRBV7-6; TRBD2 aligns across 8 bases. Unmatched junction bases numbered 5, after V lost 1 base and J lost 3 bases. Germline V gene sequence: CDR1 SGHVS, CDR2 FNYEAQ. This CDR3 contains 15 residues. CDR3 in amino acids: CASSLGLARDYEQYF. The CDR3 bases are TGTGCCAGCAGCTTAGGACTAGCGCGGGACTACGAGCAGTACTTC.

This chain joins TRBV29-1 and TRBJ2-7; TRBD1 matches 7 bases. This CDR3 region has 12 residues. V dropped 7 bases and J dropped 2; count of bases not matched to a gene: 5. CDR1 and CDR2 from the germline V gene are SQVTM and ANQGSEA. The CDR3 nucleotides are TGCAGCGCTCGGACAGGTACCTACGAGCAGTACTTC. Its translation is CSARTGTYEQYF.

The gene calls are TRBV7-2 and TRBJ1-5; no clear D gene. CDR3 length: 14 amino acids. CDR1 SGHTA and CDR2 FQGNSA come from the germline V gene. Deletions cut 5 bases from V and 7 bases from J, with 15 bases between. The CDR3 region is CASSARRGIQPQHF. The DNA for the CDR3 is TGTGCCAGCAGCGCACGACGAGGGATCCAGCCCCAGCATTTT. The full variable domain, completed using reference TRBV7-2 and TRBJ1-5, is GAGVSQSPSNKVTEKGKDVELRCDPISGHTALYWYRQSLGQGLEFLIYFQGNSAPDKSGLPSDRFSAERTGGSVSTLTIQRTQQEDSAVYLCASSARRGIQPQHFGDGTRLSIL.

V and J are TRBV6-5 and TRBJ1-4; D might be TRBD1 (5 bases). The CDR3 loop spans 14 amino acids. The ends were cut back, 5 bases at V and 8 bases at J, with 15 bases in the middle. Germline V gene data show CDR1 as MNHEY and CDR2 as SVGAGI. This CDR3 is CASSPGQGREKLFF. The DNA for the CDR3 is TGTGCCAGCAGTCCCGGCCAGGGTCGGGAAAAACTGTTTTTT.

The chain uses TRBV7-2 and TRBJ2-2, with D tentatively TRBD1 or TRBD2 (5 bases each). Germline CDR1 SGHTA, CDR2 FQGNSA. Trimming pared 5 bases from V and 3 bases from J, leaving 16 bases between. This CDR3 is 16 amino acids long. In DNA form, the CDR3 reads TGTGCCAGCAGCCATCCTCCTGGGGGTGACACCGGGGAGCTGTTTTTT. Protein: CASSHPPGGDTGELFF.